This TCR beta chain was recorded in a study of CD8+ T cells in alopecia areata. The V gene lost 1 base and the J gene lost 7 bases, with 16 bases spanning the gap. CDR1 is GTSNPN, CDR2 SVGIG, per germline (reference sequence). This CDR3 is built from 14 residues. cDNA prepared by RNA extraction and subsequent reverse transcription served as the template for sequencing. TCRdb keeps only in-frame clones here, not all; method: immunoSEQ multiplex PCR. In the table there are roughly 250,000 clones, 67% of which are singletons. The source of this sequence is a human donor with alopecia areata. The V and J genes are TRBV30 and TRBJ1-2; D is perhaps TRBD1 (5 bases). This sample comprised CD4+ T cells sorted from blood, obtained at week 0. Written as DNA, the CDR3 is TGTGCCTGGAGTGATCGGTCGGTGGGGGGTGGCTACACCTTC. Residues: CAWSDRSVGGGYTF.